These 19 T cell receptor beta chains were sequenced from one sample in a study of OX40 agonist ivuxolimab in advanced cancers. Assay: immunoSEQ multiplex PCR; the TCRdb copy retains only in-frame clones and omits some. The table includes around 39,000 clones, around 80% detected once. Sample: CD4+ or CD8+ T cells sorted from blood, taken in a trial of the OX40 agonist ivuxolimab. All receptors come from an adult with an advanced solid tumor such as melanoma, head and neck, liver or kidney cancer.

By share of the sample, this clone is medium-sized. The chain recombines TRBV4-1 with TRBJ1-2; tentative D call: TRBD1 (5 bases). The CDR3 has 17 residues. The germline V gene has CDR1 MGHRA and CDR2 YSYEKL. Between the trimmed V and J ends, which lost 1 base and 0 bases, there was a span of 15 bases. In DNA, the CDR3 is TGCGCCAGCAGCCAAGCTGGTATAAGGGGTTCTAACTATGGCTACACCTTC. It translates to CASSQAGIRGSNYGYTF.

The rearrangement uses TRBV6-1 and TRBJ1-1; D remains ambiguous. Germline V CDR1 and CDR2: MNHNS, SASEGT. The CDR3 sequence is 15 residues long. V was pared by 5 bases and J by 0 bases, with 13 bases between. The CDR3 region has the DNA TGTGCCAGCAGTATCAAGACGGATTTGAACACTGAAGCTTTCTTT. Translating gives CASSIKTDLNTEAFF.

V usage is TRBV5-1 and J usage is TRBJ1-4; 11 nucleotides match TRBD1. V lost 2 bases to trimming and J lost 7 bases; unmatched junction nucleotides: 4. The CDR3 loop spans 15 amino acids. Germline values: CDR1 SGHRS, CDR2 YFSETQ. The CDR3 protein is CASSLTGQGGEKLFF. Here the CDR3 DNA reads TGCGCCAGCAGCTTAACGGGACAGGGGGGTGAAAAACTGTTTTTT.

The V call is TRBV7-6, the J call TRBJ1-5; D is ambiguous. V gave up 5 bases and J gave up 1 base, with 6 bases separating them. CDR1 is SGHVS, CDR2 FNYEAQ, per germline. The CDR3 loop spans 13 amino acids. The CDR3 sequence is CASSLISNQPQHF. CDR3 DNA sequence: TGTGCCAGCAGCCTCATAAGCAATCAGCCCCAGCATTTT.

The chain links TRBV7-9 to TRBJ1-2, with D unclear. This CDR3 contains 15 residues. V lost 3 bases to trimming and J lost 7 bases, with 18 bases between them. The germline gives CDR1 SEHNR, CDR2 FQNEAQ (reference sequence). CDR3 nucleotides: TGTGCCAGCAGCTTTAAAAGCCTGGCGGGTAGTGGCTACACCTTC. Amino acids: CASSFKSLAGSGYTF.

The CDR3 region has the DNA TGTGCCAGCAGTATTAGGGGATTGGCTAATGAAAAACTGTTTTTT. As protein: CASSIRGLANEKLFF. The V gene is TRBV6-5, the J gene TRBJ1-4, with D perhaps TRBD1 (5 bases). The CDR3 is 15 amino acids. Germline V gives CDR1 MNHEY, CDR2 SVGAGI. The germline V and J ends were trimmed by 5 bases and 3 bases, with 13 bases remaining between them.

Written as DNA, the CDR3 is TGTGCCAGCAGCCTGGAGGGGGACACTGAAGCTTTCTTT. It codes for CASSLEGDTEAFF. V gene TRBV6-6 combines with J gene TRBJ1-1; D is possibly TRBD1 (6 bases). The V gene's germline CDR1 is MNHNY and CDR2 SVGAGI (reference sequence). V was clipped by 6 bases and J by 3 bases, with 11 bases between them. The CDR3 consists of 13 residues.

This chain connects TRBV6-5 to TRBJ2-1; 9 nucleotides line up with TRBD2. V lost 7 bases to trimming and J lost 7 bases; unmatched junction nucleotides: 8. The CDR3 totals 14 residues. Germline lookup yields CDR1 MNHEY and CDR2 SVGAGI. The chain's CDR3 is CASTETSGRNEQFF. CDR3 DNA: TGTGCCAGCACCGAGACTAGCGGCCGTAATGAGCAGTTCTTC.

By share of the sample, this clone is medium-sized. The chain is built from TRBV2 and TRBJ2-3; D unclear. Germline V gene lookup returns CDR1 SNHLY and CDR2 FYNNEI. This CDR3 region has 14 residues. Trimming left V 4 bases short and J 6 bases short, with 14 bases between. CDR3 loop: CASSGEEFSDTQYF. CDR3 coding DNA: TGTGCCAGCAGTGGGGAAGAATTTAGCGATACGCAGTATTTT.

This clone was detected only a few times. The V gene is TRBV21-1, the J gene TRBJ2-5; the table assigns TRBD2, which was not confirmed against the DNA. TRBV21-1 is a listed pseudogene. CDR3 length: 16 residues. CDR3 protein: CASSKLRRRARETQYF. The CDR3 coding sequence is TGTGCCAGCAGCAAGCTCCGCCGTAGAGCTAGAGAGACCCAGTACTTC.

V gene TRBV28 combines with J gene TRBJ1-5; 7 bases fit TRBD1. Germline trimming cut 6 bases from V and 7 bases from J; bases unmatched to any gene: 18. The CDR3 extends over 17 amino acids. CDR1 MDHEN and CDR2 SYDVKM come from the germline V gene. CDR3 nucleotides: TGTGCCAGCAGATCCCGCCCCAGGGGGGCGCTGGGGCAGCCCCAGCATTTT. This sequence encodes CASRSRPRGALGQPQHF.

The V gene is TRBV11-2, the J gene TRBJ2-2; the match to TRBD1 covers 10 bases. Trimming cost V 1 base and J 4 bases; bases outside gene matches: 3. Germline V CDR1 and CDR2: SGHAT, FQNNGV. This CDR3 has 16 residues. CDR3 amino acids: CASSLGQGAGTGELFF. The DNA for the CDR3 is TGTGCCAGCAGCTTAGGACAGGGGGCTGGCACCGGGGAGCTGTTTTTT.

The chain joins TRBV19 to TRBJ1-1, with 8 bases aligning to TRBD1. Germline CDR1 is LNHDA and CDR2 is SQIVND (reference sequence). J gave up 3 bases and V 6 bases, and 15 bases lay outside the gene matches. This CDR3 has 17 residues. CDR3 in DNA: TGTGCCAGTAGAACTAGTTCAGGGGGCGGAGTCGACACTGAAGCTTTCTTT. This codes for CASRTSSGGGVDTEAFF.

This clone was observed once. The chain has TRBV18 and TRBJ2-3; 12 bases match TRBD2. Germline V gene sequence: CDR1 KGHSH, CDR2 LQKENI. The trim removed 4 bases at V and 2 bases at J, leaving 4 bases unmatched. CDR3 length: 16 amino acids. CDR3 DNA: TGTGCCAGCTCACGTGGACTAGCGGGGACCACAGATACGCAGTATTTT. Protein: CASSRGLAGTTDTQYF.

The V and J genes are TRBV7-9 and TRBJ2-1, with D tentatively TRBD1 (6 bases). CDR1 SEHNR and CDR2 FQNEAQ come from the germline V gene (reference sequence). This CDR3 spans 12 amino acids. Trimming removed 5 bases at V and 8 bases at J, with 10 bases between. CDR3 sequence: CASSRTAHEQFF. CDR3 in DNA: TGTGCCAGCAGCCGGACAGCCCATGAGCAGTTCTTC.

The chain links TRBV7-9 to TRBJ2-1; the D gene is possibly TRBD1 (6 bases). Trimming cost V 5 bases and J 5 bases, with 13 bases left between them. This CDR3 comprises 14 residues. CDR1 is SEHNR, CDR2 FQNEAQ, per germline (reference sequence). Here the CDR3 reads CASSPRDTDNEQFF. CDR3 DNA sequence: TGTGCCAGCAGCCCCCGGGACACGGACAATGAGCAGTTCTTC.

This clone is medium-sized (0.01 to 0.1%) by share. V is TRBV9 and J is TRBJ2-1, with 7 bases identical to TRBD2. J was trimmed by 5 bases and V by 0 bases; bases with no gene match: 8. The length of the CDR3 is 16 residues. Germline V gives CDR1 SGDLS, CDR2 YYNGEE. In nucleotides, the CDR3 is TGTGCCAGCAGCGTAGGCCCGGGCGGGGGAGACAATGAGCAGTTCTTC. The encoded protein is CASSVGPGGGDNEQFF.

The chain combines TRBV20-1 with TRBJ2-2; the D gene could be TRBD1 or TRBD2 (5 bases each). The germline V and J ends were trimmed by 5 bases and 11 bases, with 12 bases remaining between them. Germline V CDR1 and CDR2: DFQATT, SNEGSKA (reference sequence). The CDR3 contains 11 residues. CDR3 sequence (DNA): TGCAGTGCTTGGGACCACCCCGAGCTGTTTTTT. It translates to CSAWDHPELFF.

Remarks on this clone: The same CDR3 arises from other DNA sequences in this sample as well. This chain links TRBV5-4 with TRBJ1-2; no reliable D call. V lost 0 bases and J 8 bases, leaving 8 bases between the germline ends. This CDR3 comprises 12 residues. Germline loops: CDR1 SGHNT, CDR2 YYREEE (reference sequence). CDR3 nucleotides: TGTGCCAGCAGCTTGGCCGGACGAGGCTACACCTTC. This translates into CASSLAGRGYTF.